These 3 T cell receptor beta chains were all obtained from the same sample, sequenced in a study of regulatory T cells in long-lasting Graves disease. The time point was: newly diagnosed GD, antithyroid drugs for less than 3 months. PBMC RNA was the source of the TCR library. With iRepertoire HTBI primers and Arm-PCR of CDR3 regions, TCR beta libraries were built. MiXCR, run by TCRdb on the multiplex PCR reads, gives a single entry per CDR3 protein. Of 550,000 to 600,000 distinct CDR3 sequences listed, roughly a sixth were seen once; the top ten hold 12%. The data also belong to a second study, concerning T cells in Graves' hyperthyroidism and ophthalmopathy.

The source material was peripheral blood mononuclear cells (PBMCs), sampled at new diagnosis, from a patient treated with antithyroid drugs. These receptor sequences come from a man in his late teens or twenties with Graves disease.

This clonotype has a handful of counts. This chain links TRBV20-1 with TRBJ1-2; no clear D gene. This CDR3 is built from 13 residues. The V gene lost 2 bases and the J gene lost 2 bases, with 9 bases spanning the gap. CDR1 is DFQATT and CDR2 is SNEGSKA in the germline V gene (reference sequence). CDR3 bases: TGCAGTGCTAGACCGAGACCCAACTATGGCTACACCTTC. Residues: CSARPRPNYGYTF.

The chain uses TRBV11-2 and TRBJ2-7; 10 bases line up with TRBD1. CDR1 is SGHAT and CDR2 is FQNNGV in the germline V gene. This CDR3 comprises 16 residues. V lost 4 bases and J lost 2; bases outside the gene matches: 8. This CDR3 reads CASSYSGGTGAYEQYF. CDR3 nucleotides: TGTGCCAGCAGCTATTCCGGTGGGACAGGGGCCTACGAGCAGTACTTC.

This clonotype was seen ten or more times. The chain combines TRBV11-3 with TRBJ2-2; possibly TRBD1 or TRBD2 for D (6 bases each). Germline assignment: CDR1 SGHNT and CDR2 YENEEA. The CDR3 covers 16 residues. Trimming pared 5 bases from V and 4 bases from J, leaving 17 bases between. The CDR3 coding sequence is TGTGCCAGCAGCCCAGGAGGGGGGTTCAGCACCGGGGAGCTGTTTTTT. Translation gives CASSPGGGFSTGELFF.